These T cell receptor beta chains were read from a single sample in a study of shared clonotypes between healthy human individuals. Assay: immunoSEQ multiplex PCR; the TCRdb copy retains only in-frame clones and omits some. Here the sample spans roughly 2.6 million clones, roughly nine tenths being singletons. The sequencing input was naive CD4+ T cells sorted from blood. These receptors were collected from a man between 18 and 29 years old in good health. CDR3s include the opening cysteine and the closing phenylalanine or tryptophan. D genes are given only for firm matches. Size is omitted from some rows. Given values are once, few, many or a class for expanded clones.

>TRBJ2-2|NA|NA|15|TRBV5-1
CASSLGAANTGELFF
TGCGCCAGCAGCTTGGGGGCAGCGAACACCGGGGAGCTGTTTTTT
>TRBJ2-5|once|NA|15|TRBV6-5
CASSYSSGNSETQYF
TGTGCCAGCAGTTACTCGTCAGGGAATAGTGAGACCCAGTACTTC
>TRBJ1-5|NA|NA|15|TRBV5-6
CASSLVSASNQPQHF
TGTGCCAGCAGCTTGGTGTCAGCGAGCAATCAGCCCCAGCATTTT
>TRBJ1-1|NA|NA|13|TRBV9
CASSVGMNTEAFF
TGTGCCAGCAGCGTAGGTATGAACACTGAAGCTTTCTTT
>TRBJ1-6|NA|TRBD1|19|TRBV27
CASQFTAMAGQGVSSPLHF
TGTGCCAGTCAATTTACGGCAATGGCAGGACAGGGGGTTAGTTCACCCCTCCACTTT
>TRBJ1-4|NA|NA|13|TRBV18
CASERSTNEKLFF
TGTGCCAGCGAAAGGTCAACTAATGAAAAACTGTTTTTT
>TRBJ2-7|NA|NA|11|TRBV7-8
CASSVTSEQYF
TGTGCCAGCAGCGTTACAAGCGAGCAGTACTTC
>TRBJ1-6|NA|TRBD1|18|TRBV27
CASSLYQDRGGYNSPLHF
TGTGCCAGCAGTTTATACCAGGACAGGGGAGGCTATAATTCACCCCTCCACTTT
>TRBJ2-2|NA|NA|13|TRBV5-4
CASSRRIPGELFF
TGTGCCAGCAGCCGCAGGATTCCCGGGGAGCTGTTTTTT
>TRBJ2-7|NA|NA|17|TRBV7-2
CASSLQAAVTPAYEQYF
TGTGCCAGCAGCTTACAGGCAGCGGTAACCCCCGCTTACGAGCAGTACTTC
>TRBJ2-5|once|NA|13|TRBV29-1
CSAGGQLGGTQYF
TGCAGCGCGGGCGGACAACTGGGTGGGACCCAGTACTTC
>TRBJ2-3|NA|NA|13|TRBV14
CASSRTYTDTQYF
TGTGCCAGCAGCCGGACTTACACAGATACGCAGTATTTT
>TRBJ2-1|NA|TRBD2|15|TRBV19
CASSIPAGGSNEQFF
TGTGCCAGTAGTATTCCAGCGGGGGGCTCGAATGAGCAGTTCTTC
>TRBJ2-4|NA|TRBD1|13|TRBV19
CASSRGTVNIQYF
TGTGCCAGTAGCCGAGGGACAGTGAACATTCAGTACTTC
>TRBJ1-1|NA|NA|13|TRBV7-9
CASSQQGYTEAFF
TGTGCCAGCAGCCAACAGGGTTACACTGAAGCTTTCTTT
>TRBJ2-5|NA|NA|14|TRBV7-2
CASSRAGSKETQYF
TGTGCCAGCAGCAGAGCGGGTTCAAAAGAGACCCAGTACTTC
>TRBJ2-1|once|TRBD2|22|TRBV4-1
CASSHPSKTTSGRAGSYNEQFF
TGCGCCAGCAGCCATCCGAGTAAAACCACTAGCGGGAGGGCCGGGTCCTACAATGAGCAGTTCTTC
>TRBJ1-1|NA|TRBD1|15|TRBV18
CASSPLGTGGIEAFF
TGTGCCAGCTCACCACTCGGGACAGGAGGGATTGAAGCTTTCTTT
>TRBJ1-5|NA|NA|15|TRBV5-1
CASSLGQYSNQPQHF
TGTGCCAGCAGCCTAGGACAGTATAGCAATCAGCCCCAGCATTTT
>TRBJ2-1|NA|TRBD2|11|TRBV20-1
CSATSGNEQFF
TGCAGTGCTACTAGCGGGAATGAGCAGTTCTTC
>TRBJ2-1|NA|TRBD2|16|TRBV5-1
CASSWRWTSGGGEQFF
TGCGCCAGCAGCTGGAGATGGACTAGCGGGGGAGGCGAGCAGTTCTTC
>TRBJ1-1|NA|NA|13|TRBV6-4
CASSEGTGAGAFF
TGTGCCAGCAGTGAAGGAACGGGAGCCGGAGCTTTCTTT
>TRBJ2-7|NA|TRBD2|19|TRBV13
CASSLEGRLAGDGSYEQYF
TGTGCCAGCAGCTTAGAGGGTCGGCTAGCGGGAGATGGGTCCTACGAGCAGTACTTC
>TRBJ2-7|NA|NA|14|TRBV2
CASRADISGYEQYF
TGTGCCAGCAGAGCGGACATCTCGGGTTACGAGCAGTACTTC
>TRBJ2-1|NA|TRBD1|17|TRBV7-7
CASSLAPGQGHYNEQFF
TGTGCTAGCAGCTTGGCCCCCGGACAGGGGCACTACAATGAGCAGTTCTTC
>TRBJ2-7|NA|NA|15|TRBV7-9
CASSSEAGGLYEQYF
TGTGCCAGCAGCTCGGAAGCAGGGGGGCTATACGAGCAGTACTTC
>TRBJ1-5|few|NA|13|TRBV30
CAWSVGDAGPQHF
TGTGCCTGGAGTGTTGGGGACGCAGGGCCCCAGCATTTT
>TRBJ2-7|NA|NA|16|TRBV6-6
CASSYSNLGTSYEQYF
TGTGCCAGCAGTTACTCGAATTTAGGTACCTCCTACGAGCAGTACTTC
>TRBJ2-1|NA|NA|11|TRBV20-1
CSAIHRDMQFF
TGCAGTGCTATTCACAGGGACATGCAGTTCTTC
>TRBJ2-7|NA|TRBD1|18|TRBV23-1
CASSPLDRGRTFAYEQYF
TGCGCCAGCAGTCCCCTTGACAGGGGGCGAACTTTCGCCTACGAGCAGTACTTC
>TRBJ1-1|NA|TRBD1|15|TRBV28
CASFAGGFWDAEAFF
TGTGCCAGCTTTGCAGGGGGCTTTTGGGACGCTGAAGCTTTCTTT
>TRBJ2-5|NA|TRBD2|17|TRBV30
CAWSLGSGGGLQETQYF
TGTGCCTGGAGCCTGGGGTCTGGCGGGGGACTCCAAGAGACCCAGTACTTC
>TRBJ2-1|NA|NA|13|TRBV27
CASSRRKGLEQFF
TGTGCCAGCAGTCGCCGGAAGGGACTTGAGCAGTTCTTC
>TRBJ1-4|once|NA|14|TRBV28
CASKGWAVNEKLFF
TGTGCCAGCAAGGGTTGGGCGGTTAATGAAAAACTGTTTTTT
>TRBJ1-5|NA|NA|13|TRBV2
CASTRAGGQPQHF
TGTGCCAGCACCCGGGCCGGGGGACAGCCCCAGCATTTT
>TRBJ2-3|NA|NA|13|TRBV30
CAWSRAGADTQYF
TGTGCCTGGAGTAGGGCAGGAGCAGATACGCAGTATTTT
>TRBJ2-1|NA|TRBD2|14|TRBV10-3
CAISAGLAGNEQFF
TGTGCCATCAGTGCGGGACTAGCGGGAAATGAGCAGTTCTTC
>TRBJ1-2|NA|TRBD1|13|TRBV6-6
CASSWDSTYGYTF
TGTGCCAGCAGCTGGGACAGTACCTATGGCTACACCTTC
>TRBJ2-7|NA|TRBD1|14|TRBV2
CASSAGTGTYEQYF
TGTGCCAGCAGTGCCGGGACAGGTACCTACGAGCAGTACTTC
>TRBJ2-7|NA|NA|12|TRBV5-1
CASSLDTGEQYF
TGCGCCAGCAGCTTGGATACGGGGGAGCAGTACTTC
>TRBJ2-2|NA|NA|16|TRBV5-1
CASSSSGGTGAGELFF
TGCGCCAGCAGCTCAAGTGGCGGCACGGGCGCCGGGGAGCTGTTTTTT
>TRBJ1-6|NA|NA|15|TRBV7-2
CASSAGTQVNSPLHF
TGTGCCAGCAGCGCCGGGACTCAGGTTAATTCACCCCTCCACTTT
>TRBJ2-3|NA|NA|17|TRBV6-1
CASSEYILLKIIDTQYF
TGTGCCAGCAGTGAATATATCCTCCTTAAAATAATAGATACGCAGTATTTT
>TRBJ1-4|few|TRBD1|14|TRBV13
CASSLQGAGEKLFF
TGTGCCAGCAGCTTACAGGGGGCTGGTGAAAAACTGTTTTTT
>TRBJ1-6|NA|TRBD1|15|TRBV5-6
CASSGTTGENSPLHF
TGTGCCAGCAGCGGAACGACAGGGGAGAATTCACCCCTCCACTTT
>TRBJ2-4|NA|TRBD1|17|TRBV12-5
CASGRDRHLLAKNIQYF
TGTGCTAGTGGTCGGGACAGGCACCTCCTAGCCAAAAACATTCAGTACTTC
>TRBJ2-3|NA|NA|19|TRBV21-1
CASSKGLAGGGMDTDTQYF
TGTGCCAGCAGCAAGGGACTAGCGGGAGGGGGAATGGACACAGATACGCAGTATTTT
>TRBJ2-3|NA|TRBD2|11|TRBV10-2
CASNSGGALYF
TGCGCCAGCAATAGCGGGGGGGCTCTGTATTTT
>TRBJ2-5|NA|TRBD1|15|TRBV6-1
CASSDMGQPQETQYF
TGTGCCAGCAGTGACATGGGACAGCCACAAGAGACCCAGTACTTC